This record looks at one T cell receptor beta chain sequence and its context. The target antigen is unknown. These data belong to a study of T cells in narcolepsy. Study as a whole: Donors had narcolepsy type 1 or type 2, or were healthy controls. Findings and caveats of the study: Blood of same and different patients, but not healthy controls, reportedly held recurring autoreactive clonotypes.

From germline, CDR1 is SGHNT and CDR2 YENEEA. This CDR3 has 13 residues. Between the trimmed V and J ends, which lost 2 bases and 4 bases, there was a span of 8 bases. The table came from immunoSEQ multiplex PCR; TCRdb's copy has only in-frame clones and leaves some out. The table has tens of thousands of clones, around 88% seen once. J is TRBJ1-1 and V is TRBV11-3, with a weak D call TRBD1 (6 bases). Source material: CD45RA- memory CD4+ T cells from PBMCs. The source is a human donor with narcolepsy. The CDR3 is CASSLSRGTEAFF. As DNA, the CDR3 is TGTGCCAGCAGCTTAAGCAGGGGCACTGAAGCTTTCTTT.